This TCR beta chain appears in the sequencing data of a study of shared clonotypes between healthy human individuals. Study as a whole: In total, the donors were two women and three men aged 18 to 49.

Deep-level assay runs were performed. Libraries were prepared by immunoSEQ multiplex PCR; TCRdb keeps only in-frame clonotypes and omits some of them. The data contain roughly 2.4 million clones, approximately 96% of them singletons. The CDR3 runs 15 residues. Germline V lookup: CDR1 MDHEN, CDR2 SYDVKM. Losses at the gene ends were 3 bases for V and 4 bases for J; bases not matched to a gene: 5. Material: naive CD4+ T cells sorted from blood. Subset noted: CD45RA+ positively selected. This TCR came from a man aged 18 to 30 in good health. The chain carries TRBV28 and TRBJ1-4, with 7 bases identical to TRBD1. CDR3 nucleotide sequence: TGTGCCAGCAGTTTCGTACAGGGGCTTAATGAAAAACTGTTTTTT. As protein: CASSFVQGLNEKLFF. The full variable domain, completed using reference TRBV28 and TRBJ1-4, is DVKVTQSSRYLVKRTGEKVFLECVQDMDHENMFWYRQDPGLGLRLIYFSYDVKMKEKGDIPEGYSVSREKKERFSLILESASTNQTSMYLCASSFVQGLNEKLFFGSGTQLSVL.